This TCR beta chain originates from a study of blood T cell repertoires in COVID-19 (dated by TCRdb to the early 2020s). About the investigation overall: Collaborator samples came from the United States, Italy and Spain and covered acute and convalescent phases of COVID-19. The material from the prospective study consisted of cDNA or gDNA derived from T cells, B-cell-depleted T cells, or PBMCs. Deeply sampled blood TCRbeta repertoires from subjects exposed to, actively infected with, or recovered from COVID-19 were included in the dataset. A freely available public database, intended as a resource for researchers studying the immune response to SARS-CoV-2, is where the repertoires were released. The samples were drawn from two sources: the first 160 participants of the ongoing ImmuneRACE study, and 1,254 subjects contributed by 6 global collaborators. Nearly every sample came with metadata listing a de-identified subject ID, COVID-19 status, age in years and sex. Where available, HLA class I and class II types were taken from metadata supplied by the sample provider and were not determined by assay-based typing.

Collaborating institutions collected whole blood in K2EDTA tubes following their own protocols. For TCRbeta analysis, collaborator samples were shipped as frozen whole blood, as isolated PBMCs, or as DNA extracted from either sample type. TCRbeta CDR3 regions were amplified from genomic DNA by means of the immunoSEQ Assay, a bias-controlled multiplex PCR. On the study's bioinformatics: The number of nucleated cells in each sample was estimated by amplification of reference gene primers within the assay. To quantify the absolute abundance of each unique TCRbeta CDR3 rearrangement, sequence reads were collapsed and filtered. For each sample, productive Simpson clonality was calculated as the square root of Simpson's diversity index over productive rearrangements. TCRdb took this table from immuneACCESS and kept in-frame rearrangements with V and J called. Such tables lack part of the clones; where checked against another copy, unresolved V genes explain under half of the gap, and the rest is unexplained. That table is the source of V, J and clone size, and D and trimming were worked out from the DNA. The sample contains 100,000 to 150,000 clones, less than 85% of them found a single time. The ten largest clones represent roughly an eighth of the sample.

As concerns this clone: No antigen is known for it. Base qualities are missing; no much larger clone stands one base away.

The full study reports these points: Clinical and demographic metadata were provided uncurated, with the amount varying by source and participant.

The receptor comes from a woman in her sixties with acute or convalescent COVID-19. The sequenced sample was peripheral blood.

The CDR3 region has the sequence CASSGRGGGGTDTQYF. The bases read TGCGCCAGCAGTGGCCGCGGCGGGGGTGGCACAGATACGCAGTATTTT. Recombination connected TRBV10-2 to TRBJ2-3; 7 junctional bases match TRBD2. Unmatched junction bases come to 8, with V trimmed by 4 bases and J by 1 base. The germline V gene specifies WSHSY as CDR1 and SAAADI as CDR2. From its cysteine to its phenylalanine, the CDR3 spans 16 amino acids. CDR3 DNA only is kept here, 48 bases in frame from base 1.